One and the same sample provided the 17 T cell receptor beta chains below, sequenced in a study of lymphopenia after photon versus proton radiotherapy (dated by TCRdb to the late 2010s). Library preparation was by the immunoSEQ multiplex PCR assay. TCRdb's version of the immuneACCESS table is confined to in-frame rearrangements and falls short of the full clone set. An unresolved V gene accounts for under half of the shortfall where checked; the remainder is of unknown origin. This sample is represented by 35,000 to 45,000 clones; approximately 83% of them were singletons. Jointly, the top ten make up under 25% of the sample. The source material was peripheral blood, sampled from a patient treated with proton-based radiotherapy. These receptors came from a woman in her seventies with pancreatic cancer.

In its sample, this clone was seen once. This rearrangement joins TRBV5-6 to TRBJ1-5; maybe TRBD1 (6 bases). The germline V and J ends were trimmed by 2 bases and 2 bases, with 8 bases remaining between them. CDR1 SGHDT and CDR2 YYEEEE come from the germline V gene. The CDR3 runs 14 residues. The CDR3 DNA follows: TGTGCCAGCAGCTTCCGACAGGGCAATCAGCCCCAGCATTTT. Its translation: CASSFRQGNQPQHF.

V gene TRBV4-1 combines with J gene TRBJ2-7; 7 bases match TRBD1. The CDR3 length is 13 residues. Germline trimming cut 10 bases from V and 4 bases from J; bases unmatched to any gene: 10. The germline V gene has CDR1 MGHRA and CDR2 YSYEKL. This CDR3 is CATSGTAPYEQYF. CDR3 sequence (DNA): TGCGCCACCTCAGGGACAGCCCCTTACGAGCAGTACTTC.

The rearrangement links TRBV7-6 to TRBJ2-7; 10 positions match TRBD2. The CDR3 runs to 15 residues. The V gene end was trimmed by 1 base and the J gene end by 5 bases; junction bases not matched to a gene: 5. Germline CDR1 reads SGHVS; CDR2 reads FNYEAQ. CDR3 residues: CASSLGASGSNEQYF. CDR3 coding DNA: TGTGCCAGCAGCTTAGGGGCTAGCGGGAGCAACGAGCAGTACTTC.

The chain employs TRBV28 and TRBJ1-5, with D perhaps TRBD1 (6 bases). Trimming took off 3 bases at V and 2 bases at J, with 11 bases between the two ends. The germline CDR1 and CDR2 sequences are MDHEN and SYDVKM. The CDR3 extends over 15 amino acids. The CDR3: CASSFDQGRNQPQHF. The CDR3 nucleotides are TGTGCCAGCAGTTTTGACCAGGGGCGCAATCAGCCCCAGCATTTT. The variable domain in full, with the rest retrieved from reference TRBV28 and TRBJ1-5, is DVKVTQSSRYLVKRTGEKVFLECVQDMDHENMFWYRQDPGLGLRLIYFSYDVKMKEKGDIPEGYSVSREKKERFSLILESASTNQTSMYLCASSFDQGRNQPQHFGDGTRLSIL.

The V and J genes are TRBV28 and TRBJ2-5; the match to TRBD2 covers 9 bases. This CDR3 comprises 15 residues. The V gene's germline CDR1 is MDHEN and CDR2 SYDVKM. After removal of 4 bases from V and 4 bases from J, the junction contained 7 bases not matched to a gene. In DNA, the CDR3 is TGTGCCAGCAGTTCTTATAGCGGGAGCGGAGAGACCCAGTACTTC. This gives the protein CASSSYSGSGETQYF.

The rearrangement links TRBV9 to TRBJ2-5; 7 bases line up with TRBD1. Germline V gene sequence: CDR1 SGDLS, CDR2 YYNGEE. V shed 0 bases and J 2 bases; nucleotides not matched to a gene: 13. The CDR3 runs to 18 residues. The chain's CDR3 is CASSVDSRWDSLQETQYF. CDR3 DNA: TGTGCCAGCAGCGTAGATTCCAGGTGGGACAGCCTACAAGAGACCCAGTACTTC.

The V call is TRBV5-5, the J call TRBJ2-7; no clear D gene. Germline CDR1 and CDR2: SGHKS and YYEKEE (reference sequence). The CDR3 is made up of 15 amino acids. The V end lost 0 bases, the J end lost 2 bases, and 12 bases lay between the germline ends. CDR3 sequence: CASSLGGLGTYEQYF. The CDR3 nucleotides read TGTGCCAGCAGCTTGGGAGGTCTGGGTACCTACGAGCAGTACTTC. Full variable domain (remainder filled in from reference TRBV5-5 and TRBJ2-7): DAGVTQSPTHLIKTRGQQVTLRCSPISGHKSVSWYQQVLGQGPQFIFQYYEKEERGRGNFPDRFSARQFPNYSSELNVNALLLGDSALYLCASSLGGLGTYEQYFGPGTRLTVT.

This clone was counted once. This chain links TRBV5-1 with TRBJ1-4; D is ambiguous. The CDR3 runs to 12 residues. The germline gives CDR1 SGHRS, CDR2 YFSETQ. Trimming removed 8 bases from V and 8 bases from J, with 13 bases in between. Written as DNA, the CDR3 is TGCGCCAGTACGCGGGAAGGAGAAAAACTGTTTTTT. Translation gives CASTREGEKLFF. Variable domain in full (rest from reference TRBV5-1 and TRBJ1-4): KAGVTQTPRYLIKTRGQQVTLSCSPISGHRSVSWYQQTPGQGLQFLFEYFSETQRNKGNFPGRFSGRQFSNSRSEMNVSTLELGDSALYLCASTREGEKLFFGSGTQLSVL.

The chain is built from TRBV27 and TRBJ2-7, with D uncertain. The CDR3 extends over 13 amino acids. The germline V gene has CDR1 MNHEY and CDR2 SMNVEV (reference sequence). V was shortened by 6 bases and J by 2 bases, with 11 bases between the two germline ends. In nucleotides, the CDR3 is TGTGCCAGCAGACGTGGGCCAACCTACGAGCAGTACTTC. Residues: CASRRGPTYEQYF.

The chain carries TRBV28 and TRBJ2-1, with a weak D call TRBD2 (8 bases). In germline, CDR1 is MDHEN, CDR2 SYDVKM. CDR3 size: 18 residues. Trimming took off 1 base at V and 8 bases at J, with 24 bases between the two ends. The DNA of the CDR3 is TGTGCCAGCAGTTTATCGACAGGGCCGGGACTAGTCATCCATGAGCAGTTCTTC. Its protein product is CASSLSTGPGLVIHEQFF.

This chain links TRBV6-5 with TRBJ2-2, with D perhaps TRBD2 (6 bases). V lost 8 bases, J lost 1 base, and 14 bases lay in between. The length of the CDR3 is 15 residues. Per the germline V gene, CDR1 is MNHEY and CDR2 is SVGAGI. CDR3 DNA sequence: TGTGCCAGCTCTACACTGGGGGGGAACACCGGGGAGCTGTTTTTT. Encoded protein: CASSTLGGNTGELFF.

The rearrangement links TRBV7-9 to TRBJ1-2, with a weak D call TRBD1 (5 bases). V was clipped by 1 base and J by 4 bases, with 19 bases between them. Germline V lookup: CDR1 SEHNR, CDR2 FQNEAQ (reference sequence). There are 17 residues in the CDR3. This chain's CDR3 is CASSLEVLGQRGYGYTF. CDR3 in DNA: TGTGCCAGCAGCTTAGAGGTGTTGGGGCAGAGAGGCTATGGCTACACCTTC.

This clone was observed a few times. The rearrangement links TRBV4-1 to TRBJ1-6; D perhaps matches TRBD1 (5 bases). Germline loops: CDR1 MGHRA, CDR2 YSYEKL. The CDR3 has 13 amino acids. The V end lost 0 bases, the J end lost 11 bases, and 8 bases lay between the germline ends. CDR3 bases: TGCGCCAGCAGCCAAGAACAGGTACCACCCCTCCACTTT. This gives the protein CASSQEQVPPLHF.

The CDR3: CASSGAYDQPQHF. CDR3 sequence (DNA): TGTGCCAGCAGTGGGGCTTACGATCAGCCCCAGCATTTT. V and J are TRBV28 and TRBJ1-5; D may be TRBD1 (5 bases). The CDR3 is 13 residues long. The germline V gene encodes CDR1 MDHEN and CDR2 SYDVKM. The ends were cut back, 5 bases at V and 5 bases at J, with 10 bases in the middle.

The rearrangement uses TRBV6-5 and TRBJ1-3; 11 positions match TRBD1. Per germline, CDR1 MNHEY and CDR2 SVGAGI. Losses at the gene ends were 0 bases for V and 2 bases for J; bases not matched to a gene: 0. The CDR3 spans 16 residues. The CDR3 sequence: CASSYSGQGAGNTIYF. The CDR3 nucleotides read TGTGCCAGCAGTTACTCGGGACAGGGGGCTGGAAACACCATATATTTT.

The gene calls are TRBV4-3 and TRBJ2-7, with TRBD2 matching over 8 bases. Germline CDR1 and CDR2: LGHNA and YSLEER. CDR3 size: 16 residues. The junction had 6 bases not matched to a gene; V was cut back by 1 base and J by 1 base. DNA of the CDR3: TGCGCCAGCAGCCAAGCGGCACTAGCGGCTTCCTACGAGCAGTACTTC. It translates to CASSQAALAASYEQYF.

This chain's CDR3 is CASSLRSGTKNYNEQFF. The CDR3, as DNA: TGTGCCAGCAGTCTCCGTTCAGGGACGAAAAATTACAATGAGCAGTTCTTC. This rearrangement joins TRBV27 to TRBJ2-1; the D call may be TRBD1 or TRBD2 (5 bases each). The CDR3 extends over 17 amino acids. Germline CDR1 and CDR2: MNHEY and SMNVEV (reference sequence). V gave up 5 bases and J gave up 4 bases, with 21 bases separating them.